This T cell receptor beta chain was identified during a study of blood T cell repertoires in COVID-19. Study-level information: Donors in the United States, Italy and Spain gave samples during acute or convalescent COVID-19. Nucleic acid was either cDNA or gDNA, and it came from T cells, B-cell-depleted T cells, or PBMCs.

The method was immunoSEQ multiplex PCR; TCRdb's version includes in-frame clones alone and lacks a portion of them. The table lists fewer than 150,000 clones, around 83% of them singletons, with less than 20% in the top ten. Source material: peripheral blood. The clonotype was recovered from a woman in her forties or fifties with acute or convalescent COVID-19.

The DNA for the CDR3 is TGTGCCAGTACCCCGGGGAGGCCAAATCAGCCCCAGCATTTT. Translating it yields CASTPGRPNQPQHF. The chain carries TRBV19 and TRBJ1-5; D remains unclear. CDR1 LNHDA and CDR2 SQIVND come from the germline V gene (reference sequence). Trimming removed 7 bases from V and 4 bases from J, with 14 bases in between. The CDR3 runs 14 residues.